This T cell receptor beta chain was observed in a study of T cells expressing NK-cell markers (dated by TCRdb to between 2020 and 2021). About the full investigation: Three sorted T-cell subsets (CD3+CD56+NKG2C+, CD3+CD56+NKG2C- and CD3+CD56-NKG2C+) from several donors had their TCR beta-chain repertoires profiled. Randomly selected healthy volunteers, three men and five women, were used as the eight sequenced donors. Illumina HiSeq 2000/2500, MiSeq or NextSeq was used to sequence libraries as 2 x 150 bp reads. Among the eight sequenced donors, only one was HCMV-seronegative, while the other seven were HCMV-seropositive. Overall results and qualifications from the work: Whether the expanded NKG2C-expressing T cell clones were specific for HCMV antigens remained unclear. In several donors, the dominant CD3+CD56+NKG2C+ clonotypes were found to rank among the top 10 CD8+ clonotypes and to make up roughly 1.0-7.0% of CD8+ T cells. Those dominant clonotypes were again the most abundant among CD3+CD56-NKG2C+ cells in a handful of donors, at about 28.3-65%.

Sequencing relied on an Illumina HiSeq 2000. TCR beta cDNA libraries were made by 5'RACE template switching that added a universal primer site and unique molecular identifiers. cDNA synthesis was primed from the TCR beta constant segment and was followed by two successive PCR amplification steps. The authors' analysis ran thus. MIGEC handled demultiplexing of the reads and grouping by UMI, while MiTCR was used to assemble and quantify clonotypes. To exclude erroneous sequences, any TCR cDNA sequence not supported by at least two reads was discarded. The tcR package was used for downstream repertoire analysis, and clonotypes were matched between fractions using CDR3 nucleotide sequence together with V segment. Antigen specificity was annotated against VDJdb with VDJmatch, allowing one amino acid substitution in CDR3. With the reads reprocessed by TCRdb, a single entry stands for each CDR3 protein sequence and no DNA is reported. The V and J calls come from TCRdb's annotation, not from the publication. The table for this sample records about 450,000 distinct CDR3 sequences. The ten largest clonotypes hold 7.3% of the sample.

The germline V gene encodes CDR1 SGHVS and CDR2 FQNEAQ. The CDR3 runs 14 residues from the cysteine to the phenylalanine. The coding DNA is unavailable. Comment on this clonotype: No cognate antigen has been identified for it.

A commercial ELISA kit detecting HCMV-specific IgG in serum was used to determine HCMV serostatus. Peripheral blood mononuclear cells were isolated from blood by Ficoll density gradient centrifugation. The chain is assembled from TRBV7-8 and TRBJ1-2; TCRdb selects TRBD1, and the lack of DNA leaves this call unchecked. The TCR comes from a woman aged 18-69 years in good health. The specimen sequenced was blood T cells: a sorted CD56 or NKG2C T cell subset, CD4+ or CD8+ T cells, or bulk PBMC T cells (not recorded which). CDR3 reads: CASSGPQGNYGYTF.